This T cell receptor beta chain was recorded in a study of blood T cell repertoires in COVID-19. The CDR3 contains 15 residues. Deletions cut 1 base from V and 5 bases from J, with 14 bases between. Looked up from germline, CDR1 is SGHRS and CDR2 is YFSETQ. Researchers sorted participants into cohorts using their self-reported clinical history. Clones were read by immunoSEQ multiplex PCR, and TCRdb kept only the in-frame ones, dropping some. The sample shows over 250,000 clones, nearly 90% of them seen only once. This clonotype was obtained from a woman aged 55-69 years who had recovered from COVID-19. The chain has TRBV5-1 and TRBJ2-3; D may be TRBD1 (5 bases). Material for sequencing was PBMCs or T cells enriched from blood (not recorded which). CDR3 coding DNA: TGCGCCAGCAGCTTGCGTCCAGGGTCAGAAGATACGCAGTATTTT. It translates to CASSLRPGSEDTQYF.